The next 22 T cell receptor beta chains were all read from a single sample in a study of blood T cells in healthy people across ages. Primers used in a second PCR of about 7 to 11 cycles were a sample-barcoded 5' primer and a J-beta primer mix. In TCRdb, the 5' RACE reads were re-called with MiXCR into one record per CDR3 protein. The table records 1.5 million to 2 million distinct CDR3 sequences, around 50% of them present only once. Sequencing was carried out using blood. The receptor source for this set is a woman aged 40 to 50 in good health.

The V call is TRBV5-1, the J call TRBJ2-3, with TRBD1 matching 9 bases. The V and J ends lost 4 bases and 5 bases, in that order; junction bases with no gene match: 5. CDR3 length equals 14 residues. Germline values: CDR1 SGHRS, CDR2 YFSETQ. This CDR3 is CASSQGTGRDTQYF. CDR3 sequence (DNA): TGCGCCAGCAGCCAAGGGACAGGGAGAGATACGCAGTATTTT.

Of note for this clonotype: At one end, the junction sequence differs from germline, possibly due to a read error. This chain links TRBV7-2 with TRBJ1-5; D is ambiguous. The V gene's germline CDR1 is SGHTA and CDR2 FQGNSA. The CDR3 runs 13 residues. The CDR3 nucleotides read TGTGCCAGCAGCGTAGCCGGTTTTCAGCCCCAGCATTTT. It encodes CASSVAGFQPQHF.

This clonotype occurred a few times. CDR3 DNA: TGCGCCAGCAGCCATAAAGGCCGGCGTGGTCTTCGCCGAAACTACGAGCAGTACTTC. Translating it yields CASSHKGRRGLRRNYEQYF. The chain is built from TRBV4-3 and TRBJ2-7; D ambiguous. Germline V gene data show CDR1 as LGHNA and CDR2 as YSLEER. This CDR3 has 19 residues. Trimming took 3 bases from V and 3 from J, leaving 27 bases between them.

The table lists this clonotype with many counts. This sequence joins TRBV20-1 and TRBJ1-2, with a tentative D call TRBD1 (6 bases). V was shortened by 5 bases and J by 0 bases, with 13 bases between the two germline ends. There are 14 residues in the CDR3. The germline CDR1 and CDR2 sequences are DFQATT and SNEGSKA (reference sequence). In DNA, the CDR3 is TGCAGTGCTTTCTCCGGGACAACTAACTATGGCTACACCTTC. Translated: CSAFSGTTNYGYTF.

This clonotype was counted between two and nine times. This chain uses TRBV27 with TRBJ1-2; possible D gene TRBD1, 6 bases. This CDR3 region has 12 residues. Per germline, CDR1 MNHEY and CDR2 SMNVEV (reference sequence). Trimming took 9 bases from V and 4 from J, leaving 12 bases between them. The CDR3 spells CASLRGIYGYTF. As DNA, the CDR3 is TGTGCCAGTCTCAGGGGCATCTATGGCTACACCTTC.

This clonotype showed up just a few times. This sequence joins TRBV10-3 and TRBJ1-2, with D tentatively TRBD1 (6 bases). Germline-derived CDR1 and CDR2 are ENHRY and SYGVKD. CDR3 length: 12 amino acids. V shed 5 bases and J shed 4 bases, with 8 bases lying between them. This chain's CDR3 is CAISPRGYGYTF. In DNA, the CDR3 is TGTGCCATCAGTCCCAGGGGCTATGGCTACACCTTC.

This chain links TRBV4-2 with TRBJ2-1; 10 nucleotides align to TRBD1. CDR1 and CDR2 (germline): LGHNA, YNFKEQ. The CDR3 runs 16 residues. After removal of 4 bases from V and 4 bases from J, the junction contained 7 bases not matched to a gene. In nucleotides, the CDR3 is TGTGCCAGCAGCCCAGGGGGGACAGGGGAATACAATGAGCAGTTCTTC. It encodes CASSPGGTGEYNEQFF.

The CDR3 spells CASSLSAGRWVTEAFF. CDR3 coding DNA: TGTGCCAGCAGCTTAAGCGCCGGCAGGTGGGTCACTGAAGCTTTCTTT. The chain is built from TRBV7-2 and TRBJ1-1; D not certain. The CDR3 length is 16 residues. Germline V gene data show CDR1 as SGHTA and CDR2 as FQGNSA. The germline V and J ends were trimmed by 2 bases and 4 bases, with 17 bases remaining between them.

This clonotype has just one count. One junction end does not reproduce the germline sequence, and a read error may be involved. The CDR3 DNA follows: TGTGCCAGCCGGACTTTAGCGGGAACCCTCCAAGGGACCCAGTACTTC. Amino acid sequence: CASRTLAGTLQGTQYF. The chain uses TRBV7-8 and TRBJ2-5; TRBD2 matches at 8 bases. The CDR3 is made up of 16 amino acids. Looked up from germline, CDR1 is SGHVS and CDR2 is FQNEAQ.

This clonotype showed up just a few times. This chain joins TRBV12-3 or TRBV12-4 and TRBJ2-7; D possibly corresponds to TRBD1 (5 bases). Trimming cost V 2 bases and J 4 bases, with 9 bases left between them. CDR3 length: 13 residues. The CDR3 loop reads CASSLQTEYEQYF. In DNA form, the CDR3 reads TGTGCCAGCAGTTTACAGACAGAGTACGAGCAGTACTTC.

The chain has TRBV28 and TRBJ1-6, with D possibly TRBD1 on 5 matching bases. V gave up 5 bases and J gave up 9 bases, with 17 bases separating them. Germline V gene lookup returns CDR1 MDHEN and CDR2 SYDVKM. The CDR3 is made up of 15 amino acids. The CDR3 is CASSPLAGGISPLHF. CDR3 DNA sequence: TGTGCCAGCAGTCCTCTCGCGGGGGGGATTTCACCCCTCCACTTT.

This clonotype was recorded a few times. The gene calls are TRBV7-2 and TRBJ2-5; TRBD2 agrees at 9 bases. Germline CDR1 SGHTA, CDR2 FQGNSA. The J segment lost 6 bases and the V segment lost 5 bases, leaving 19 bases of the junction unmatched. CDR3 length: 18 amino acids. The CDR3 DNA reads TGTGCCAGCAGCCTACTGTCAGCGGGGGGATCAGGACGCCAGACCCAGTACTTC. Translation gives CASSLLSAGGSGRQTQYF.

This sequence joins TRBV25-1 and TRBJ2-5, with 7 bases aligning to TRBD2. The V gene's germline CDR1 is MGHDK and CDR2 SYGVNS. The CDR3 covers 16 residues. J lost 2 bases, V lost 1 base, and 7 bases had no gene match. CDR3 sequence: CASSEWGGRQQETQYF. CDR3 nucleotide sequence: TGTGCCAGCAGTGAATGGGGGGGAAGACAGCAAGAGACCCAGTACTTC.

This sequence joins TRBV29-1 and TRBJ2-7; 9 bases are shared with TRBD1. Germline values: CDR1 SQVTM, CDR2 ANQGSEA. The CDR3 loop spans 14 amino acids. V shed 3 bases and J 2 bases; nucleotides not matched to a gene: 5. In nucleotides, the CDR3 is TGCAGCGTTGAGGGGACAGGGATCCCCTACGAGCAGTACTTC. It codes for CSVEGTGIPYEQYF.

The chain joins TRBV7-6 to TRBJ1-4; 8 positions match TRBD1. The CDR3 totals 15 residues. The junction had 6 bases not matched to a gene; V was cut back by 5 bases and J by 4 bases. Germline-derived CDR1 and CDR2 are SGHVS and FNYEAQ. The CDR3 reads CASSRRDRNNEKLFF. CDR3 DNA: TGTGCCAGCAGCCGGCGGGACAGGAATAATGAAAAACTGTTTTTT.

This sequence joins TRBV4-1 and TRBJ2-4, with D unclear. Germline values: CDR1 MGHRA, CDR2 YSYEKL. The CDR3 spans 12 residues. V gave up 3 bases and J gave up 7 bases, with 7 bases separating them. The CDR3 is CASSQLPNIQYF. CDR3 in DNA: TGCGCCAGCAGCCAGTTACCCAACATTCAGTACTTC.

The rearrangement uses TRBV5-1 and TRBJ2-1; 14 bases map to TRBD2. The CDR3 extends over 19 amino acids. Germline trimming cut 4 bases from V and 0 bases from J; bases unmatched to any gene: 9. CDR1 is SGHRS, CDR2 YFSETQ, per germline. Here the CDR3 reads CASSPGLAGGPSSYNEQFF. CDR3 bases: TGCGCCAGCAGCCCCGGACTAGCGGGGGGCCCAAGCTCCTACAATGAGCAGTTCTTC.

This chain joins TRBV24-1 and TRBJ2-1, with unresolved D. The V gene's germline CDR1 is KGHDR and CDR2 SFDVKD. Trimming shortened V by 4 bases and J by 13 bases, and 13 bases separated the two germline ends. The CDR3 contains 12 residues. The CDR3: CATSDRLETQFF. CDR3 nucleotides: TGTGCCACCAGTGACCGATTAGAGACCCAGTTCTTC.

This clonotype occurred a few times. The gene calls are TRBV6-2 or TRBV6-3 and TRBJ2-7; D remains ambiguous. Germline V gives CDR1 MNHEY, CDR2 SVGEGT. V lost 4 bases and J 1 base, leaving 8 bases between the germline ends. CDR3 size: 13 residues. The CDR3 reads CASSSLPSYEQYF. CDR3 nucleotide sequence: TGTGCCAGCAGTTCCCTCCCGTCCTACGAGCAGTACTTC.

This clonotype was observed once. The genes are TRBV15 and TRBJ1-2, with 10 bases fitting TRBD1. V gave up 0 bases and J gave up 5 bases; unmatched junction bases: 24. Germline values: CDR1 LNHNV, CDR2 YYDKDF (reference sequence). The CDR3 totals 22 residues. The CDR3 region has the DNA TGTGCCACCAGCAGAGATCCCGTAGTATGGCTTTCTGGGACAGGGGAAGATTATGGCTACACCTTC. Translated, it gives CATSRDPVVWLSGTGEDYGYTF.

This clonotype has more than one count but fewer than ten. The chain uses TRBV7-9 and TRBJ1-2; D gene ambiguous. There are 18 residues in the CDR3. In germline, CDR1 is SEHNR, CDR2 FQNEAQ (reference sequence). Trimming pared 2 bases from V and 4 bases from J, leaving 23 bases between. As DNA, the CDR3 is TGTGCCAGCAGCTTACCCCAGAGGAATACAGAAACCTCCTATGGCTACACCTTC. The encoded protein is CASSLPQRNTETSYGYTF.

The J gene is TRBJ1-2, the V gene TRBV20-1; 7 bases align to TRBD1. Germline loops: CDR1 DFQATT, CDR2 SNEGSKA (reference sequence). Trimming cost V 1 base and J 4 bases; bases outside gene matches: 9. The CDR3 covers 15 residues. CDR3 in amino acids: CSARGQDRVTYGYTF. DNA for the CDR3: TGCAGTGCTAGAGGTCAAGACAGGGTTACCTATGGCTACACCTTC.